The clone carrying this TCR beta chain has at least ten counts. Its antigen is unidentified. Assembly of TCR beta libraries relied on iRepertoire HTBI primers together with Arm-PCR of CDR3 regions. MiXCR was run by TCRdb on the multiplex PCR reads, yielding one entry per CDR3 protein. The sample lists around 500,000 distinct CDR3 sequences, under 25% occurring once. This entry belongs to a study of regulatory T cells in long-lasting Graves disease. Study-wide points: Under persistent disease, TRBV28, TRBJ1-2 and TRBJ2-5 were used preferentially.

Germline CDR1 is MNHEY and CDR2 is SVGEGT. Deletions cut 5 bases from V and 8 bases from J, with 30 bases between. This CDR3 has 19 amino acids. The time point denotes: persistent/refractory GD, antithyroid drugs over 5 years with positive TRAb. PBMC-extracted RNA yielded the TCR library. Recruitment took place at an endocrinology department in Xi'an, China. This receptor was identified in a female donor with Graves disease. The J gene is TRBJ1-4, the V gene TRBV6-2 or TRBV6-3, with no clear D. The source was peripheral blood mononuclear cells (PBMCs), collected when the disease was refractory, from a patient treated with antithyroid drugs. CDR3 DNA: TGTGCCAGCAGTGAAAGGGATGGCACTCTAGGTAGCAAACAAGAAAAACTGTTTTTT. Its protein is CASSERDGTLGSKQEKLFF.